This TCR beta chain was captured by sequencing in a study of response to subunit inactivated influenza vaccine. Notes on the study in general: New T cells are recruited in small numbers by each seasonal influenza vaccination, according to the authors' suggestion.

As for this clonotype: The antigen is not known.

CDR3 length: 16 residues. The V gene's germline CDR1 is SGHNT and CDR2 YYREEE (reference sequence). Trimming took 2 bases from V and 2 from J, leaving 17 bases between them. TCRdb called the RT-PCR reads again in MiXCR, with one record for every CDR3 protein. The sample contains under 800,000 distinct CDR3 sequences, 11% to 15% of which appear only once. J is TRBJ2-7 and V is TRBV5-4, with D unresolved. Sequences were derived from PBMCs from blood, sampled 14 days before vaccination. The sequence was obtained from a man in his forties or fifties who received an inactivated influenza vaccine. The CDR3 DNA sequence: TGTGCCAGCAGCTTCTTTCCGGGCCCCCTCCCCTACGAGCAGTACTTC. It translates to CASSFFPGPLPYEQYF.